These 20 T cell receptor beta chains originate from one sample sequenced in a study of blood T cell repertoires in COVID-19. TCRdb keeps only in-frame clones here, not all; method: immunoSEQ multiplex PCR. Of hundreds of thousands of clones in the sample, around 90% were seen once. Input material: peripheral blood. The receptors were sampled from a man at least 80 years old with acute or convalescent COVID-19.

This clone was picked up one time. This chain joins TRBV11-1 and TRBJ1-2; D is unresolved. Per the germline V gene, CDR1 is SGHAT and CDR2 is FQDESV (reference sequence). V was trimmed by 0 bases and J by 8 bases, leaving 10 bases between them. The CDR3 sequence is 13 residues long. Written as DNA, the CDR3 is TGTGCCAGCAGCTTAGCGTGGGCAGCCGGCTACACCTTC. Translation: CASSLAWAAGYTF.

V usage is TRBV6-5 and J usage is TRBJ1-1; TRBD1 aligns across 8 bases. V shed 5 bases and J 4 bases; nucleotides not matched to a gene: 9. The CDR3 has 15 residues. Per germline, CDR1 MNHEY and CDR2 SVGAGI. CDR3 nucleotide sequence: TGTGCCAGCAGTAGCCCAGGGGGCAGGAGCACTGAAGCTTTCTTT. Translating gives CASSSPGGRSTEAFF.

This clone came up once. The CDR3 region is CASSPAGRETQYF. CDR3 DNA: TGTGCCAGCAGCCCTGCAGGGAGGGAGACCCAGTACTTC. V is TRBV7-3 and J is TRBJ2-5; maybe TRBD2 (6 bases). The CDR3 loop spans 13 amino acids. CDR1 SGHTA and CDR2 FQGTGA come from the germline V gene. V dropped 5 bases and J dropped 5 bases, with 12 bases sitting between them.

Turning to this clone: Germline is not matched at one junction end, which may reflect a read error. This sequence joins TRBV4-1 and TRBJ2-3; 11 bases match TRBD2. The CDR3 is 15 amino acids. Germline lookup yields CDR1 MGHRA and CDR2 YSYEKL. The chain's CDR3 is CATSRLAGSTDTQYF. In DNA form, the CDR3 reads TGCGCCACCAGCCGACTAGCGGGGAGCACAGATACGCAGTATTTT.

The rearrangement links TRBV6-5 to TRBJ2-7; D is possibly TRBD1 (6 bases). Germline V gene sequence: CDR1 MNHEY, CDR2 SVGAGI. Trimming left V 6 bases short and J 5 bases short, with 14 bases between. This CDR3 region has 13 residues. The CDR3 DNA reads TGTGCCAGCAGGAAAAACAGGGTCAACGAGCAGTACTTC. Translated: CASRKNRVNEQYF.

The chain employs TRBV5-6 and TRBJ1-6; 7 bases map to TRBD1. Looked up from germline, CDR1 is SGHDT and CDR2 is YYEEEE. The CDR3 runs to 15 residues. J lost 5 bases, V lost 6 bases, and 8 bases had no gene match. CDR3 nucleotides: TGTGCCAGCAAGACAGGGACGGCTCATAATTCACCCCTCCACTTT. Amino acid sequence: CASKTGTAHNSPLHF. Looking up the rest from reference TRBV5-6 and TRBJ1-6 gives the full variable domain: DAGVTQSPTHLIKTRGQQVTLRCSPKSGHDTVSWYQQALGQGPQFIFQYYEEEERQRGNFPDRFSGHQFPNYSSELNVNALLLGDSALYLCASKTGTAHNSPLHFGNGTRLTVT.

The chain has TRBV7-3 and TRBJ2-1; TRBD2 aligns across 8 bases. Germline CDR1 and CDR2: SGHTA and FQGTGA. The CDR3 totals 14 residues. J lost 10 bases, V lost 5 bases, and 10 bases had no gene match. DNA for the CDR3: TGTGCCAGCAGCCCGTCCGGGACTAGGGTCGAGCAGTTCTTC. It codes for CASSPSGTRVEQFF.

The J gene is TRBJ2-1, the V gene TRBV9; 8 bases fit TRBD2. This CDR3 is built from 15 residues. Germline trimming cut 3 bases from V and 7 bases from J; bases unmatched to any gene: 9. Germline V gene data show CDR1 as SGDLS and CDR2 as YYNGEE. The CDR3 coding sequence is TGTGCCAGCAGCGCGGGACTAGGAGGGTGGAATGAGCAGTTCTTC. Its translation: CASSAGLGGWNEQFF.

The chain couples TRBV6-5 to TRBJ1-2; TRBD1 aligns across 7 bases. Per the germline V gene, CDR1 is MNHEY and CDR2 is SVGAGI. The CDR3 spans 15 residues. The V gene end was trimmed by 6 bases and the J gene end by 4 bases; junction bases not matched to a gene: 11. The CDR3 DNA sequence: TGTGCCAGCAGGCATCCGGTGACAGGGCTCTATGGCTACACCTTC. It specifies CASRHPVTGLYGYTF.

Concerning this clone: This sample includes further DNA sequences coding for the same CDR3. The V call is TRBV7-9, the J call TRBJ2-7; no clear D gene. Trimming took 2 bases from V and 2 from J, leaving 4 bases between them. CDR3 length: 12 amino acids. Germline lookup yields CDR1 SEHNR and CDR2 FQNEAQ (reference sequence). The CDR3 is CASSLSAYEQYF. The CDR3 nucleotides read TGTGCCAGCAGCTTAAGCGCCTACGAGCAGTACTTC.

This chain connects TRBV18 to TRBJ1-5; possible D gene TRBD1, 6 bases. This CDR3 is 13 amino acids long. V lost 6 bases, J lost 7 bases, and 13 bases lay in between. In germline, CDR1 is KGHSH, CDR2 LQKENI. The CDR3 loop reads CASSQDSGQPQHF. The CDR3 DNA follows: TGTGCCAGCTCGCAGGACAGTGGGCAGCCCCAGCATTTT.

The chain combines TRBV3-1 (or the pseudogene TRBV3-2) with TRBJ1-2; 10 positions agree with TRBD1. The trim removed 0 bases at V and 5 bases at J, leaving 3 bases unmatched. The germline V gene has CDR1 LGHDT and CDR2 YNNKEL (reference sequence). The CDR3 totals 15 residues. CDR3 in amino acids: CASSQDWTGGYGYTF. The CDR3, as DNA: TGTGCCAGCAGCCAAGACTGGACAGGGGGATATGGCTACACCTTC.

The chain carries TRBV7-2 and TRBJ2-2; 10 bases are a match to TRBD1. The germline CDR1 and CDR2 sequences are SGHTA and FQGNSA. V shed 5 bases, J shed 5 bases, and the junction held 8 bases outside the gene matches. The CDR3 contains 16 residues. CDR3 region: CASSDRGPGKTGELFF. CDR3 nucleotide sequence: TGTGCCAGCAGCGACAGGGGGCCCGGCAAGACCGGGGAGCTGTTTTTT. Drawing the rest from reference TRBV7-2 and TRBJ2-2, the complete variable domain is GAGVSQSPSNKVTEKGKDVELRCDPISGHTALYWYRQSLGQGLEFLIYFQGNSAPDKSGLPSDRFSAERTGGSVSTLTIQRTQQEDSAVYLCASSDRGPGKTGELFFGEGSRLTVL.

The J gene is TRBJ2-1, the V gene TRBV6-5; D uncertain. In germline, CDR1 is MNHEY, CDR2 SVGAGI. The ends were cut back, 0 bases at V and 8 bases at J, with 14 bases in the middle. The CDR3 has 15 amino acids. CDR3 DNA sequence: TGTGCCAGCAGTTACTCGAGTCAGCATGCGGATGAGCAGTTCTTC. Its protein product is CASSYSSQHADEQFF.

The chain carries TRBV6-1 and TRBJ1-6, with D maybe TRBD1 (6 bases). The CDR3 sequence is 14 residues long. V was pared by 3 bases and J by 7 bases, with 10 bases between. Germline CDR1 MNHNS, CDR2 SASEGT. In DNA form, the CDR3 reads TGTGCCAGCAGTGAGGGGACAAGGAATTCACCCCTCCACTTT. Its translation: CASSEGTRNSPLHF.

This chain connects TRBV7-9 to TRBJ2-7; D gene uncertain. The V gene lost 4 bases and the J gene lost 0 bases, with 4 bases spanning the gap. Germline assignment: CDR1 SEHNR and CDR2 FQNEAQ (reference sequence). This CDR3 is built from 12 residues. The CDR3 nucleotides are TGTGCCAGCAGCTCGAGCTCCTACGAGCAGTACTTC. It yields the protein CASSSSSYEQYF.

This chain uses TRBV15 with TRBJ1-2; no firm D call. Per germline, CDR1 LNHNV and CDR2 YYDKDF (reference sequence). This CDR3 is built from 14 residues. V was trimmed by 6 bases and J by 4 bases, leaving 15 bases between them. CDR3 bases: TGTGCCACCAGGGAGTATGGTAGGCGCTATGGCTACACCTTC. This sequence encodes CATREYGRRYGYTF.

The chain combines TRBV12-3 or TRBV12-4 with TRBJ1-1; perhaps TRBD1 as D (5 bases). The V gene lost 5 bases and the J gene lost 1 base, with 8 bases spanning the gap. The CDR3 extends over 13 amino acids. This chain's CDR3 is CASSGTPNTEAFF. The CDR3 nucleotides are TGTGCCAGCAGTGGGACTCCGAACACTGAAGCTTTCTTT.

The J gene is TRBJ2-3, the V gene TRBV21-1; the table calls TRBD2, which could not be checked here. TRBV21-1 is a pseudogene. The CDR3 spans 11 residues. The CDR3 region has the DNA TGTGCCAGCAGCAACCGGGATACGCAGTATTTT. Its translation is CASSNRDTQYF.

The chain uses TRBV7-3 and TRBJ2-7; 7 bases match TRBD1. Trimming removed 5 bases from V and 5 bases from J; junction bases left unmatched: 24. The CDR3 is 19 residues long. Germline V lookup: CDR1 SGHTA, CDR2 FQGTGA. The CDR3: CASSPHRDSVSSTVHEQYF. The CDR3 DNA reads as TGTGCCAGCAGCCCACACCGGGACAGTGTATCCTCAACTGTCCACGAGCAGTACTTC.